This T cell receptor beta chain appears in the sequencing data of a study of T cell repertoires in ileal Crohn's disease. This CDR3 contains 18 residues. V lost 0 bases to trimming and J lost 0 bases; unmatched junction nucleotides: 8. The germline V gene has CDR1 SGDLS and CDR2 YYNGEE. Here immunoSEQ multiplex PCR was the method, and the copy in TCRdb shows in-frame clones only, minus some. The table lists some 10,000 clones, roughly four fifths of them singletons. The gene calls are TRBV9 and TRBJ2-3, with TRBD2 identical over 9 bases. The sequence derives from an adult with Crohn's disease. What was sequenced was ileal tissue. CDR3 residues: CASSVEAGGSTSTDTQYF. The CDR3, as DNA: TGTGCCAGCAGCGTAGAAGCGGGGGGATCAACTAGCACAGATACGCAGTATTTT.